Here is one TCR beta chain with its context. Its matching antigen is unknown. 60 Vbeta and 13 Jbeta primers were used in PCR. Profiled with immunoSEQ multiplex PCR; TCRdb holds only in-frame clones, not every one. The sample carries some 150,000 clones, roughly 85% recorded once. Deletions cut 5 bases from V and 8 bases from J, with 15 bases between. This CDR3 comprises 13 residues. CDR1 and CDR2 from the germline V gene are LNHDA and SQIVND (reference sequence). The data belong to a study of cytomegalovirus exposure and HLA in healthy donors. Study observations and caveats: An analysis was carried out at a later point. It showed that HLA-associated TCR beta chains were more clonally expanded than equally common non-associated chains. Association of about 17,000 TCR beta sequences with HLA alleles was found at 0.05 false discovery rate in a later analysis.

Sequencing was done on a sample of PBMCs. The TCR comes from a woman aged 18-29 years in good health and CMV-seronegative. The rearrangement links TRBV19 to TRBJ1-2, with D uncertain. In nucleotides, the CDR3 is TGTGCCAGTAGTGCCGGAGCCCTCAGAGGCTACACCTTC. Translation gives CASSAGALRGYTF.